The 3 T cell receptor beta chains below were found in one sample sequenced in a study of blood T cell repertoires in COVID-19. Clones were sequenced by immunoSEQ multiplex PCR, and TCRdb holds only the in-frame ones, with some missing. The sample includes about 300,000 clones, roughly 91% of them seen just once. Sample: peripheral blood. These receptors all stem from a woman aged 25-40 years with COVID-19, enrolled during active disease.

The chain recombines TRBV5-6 with TRBJ1-4; the match to TRBD1 covers 9 bases. Germline CDR1 is SGHDT and CDR2 is YYEEEE. The V gene end was trimmed by 0 bases and the J gene end by 7 bases; junction bases not matched to a gene: 10. The CDR3 has 17 amino acids. The CDR3 region is CASSLGVQGASFEKLFF. The CDR3 DNA reads TGTGCCAGCAGCTTGGGGGTACAGGGGGCGAGCTTTGAAAAACTGTTTTTT.

V usage is TRBV9 and J usage is TRBJ2-3; TRBD2 aligns across 7 bases. Unmatched junction bases numbered 8, after V lost 3 bases and J lost 1 base. The CDR3 is made up of 16 amino acids. The germline CDR1 and CDR2 sequences are SGDLS and YYNGEE. CDR3 loop: CASSAAGTTRTDTQYF. In nucleotides, the CDR3 is TGTGCCAGCAGCGCAGCCGGGACTACGCGCACAGATACGCAGTATTTT.

The chain joins TRBV10-3 to TRBJ1-1; tentatively, D is TRBD1 (5 bases). Deletions cut 0 bases from V and 4 bases from J, with 18 bases between. The CDR3 covers 17 residues. Germline CDR1 reads ENHRY; CDR2 reads SYGVKD. The CDR3 region has the DNA TGTGCCATCAGTGAGTCTAGGGTATGGGGGGGTAGCACTGAAGCTTTCTTT. It translates to CAISESRVWGGSTEAFF.